This T cell receptor beta chain was obtained from a study of metastatic and nonmetastatic thyroid tumors. Study background: A comparison of repertoires was made across blood and tumor or nodule tissue from malignant and benign thyroid patients.

Among the patients, none had received any treatment before thyroid surgery. Whole-study results and caveats: Reported TCR beta diversity, measured in blood and tumor, was significantly higher for malignant thyroid tumors than for benign nodules.

The V end was cut by 3 bases, the J end by 4 bases, with 15 bases between. CDR3 length equals 15 residues. This clone is deemed medium-sized. Its target is unknown. Per the original methods: For papillary thyroid cancer, a distant-metastasis classifier was constructed from CDR3 differences observed across clinicopathological groups. Using MiXCR, TCRdb reanalyzed the PCR reads. TCRdb, rather than the study authors, made the V and J calls. The sample has over 55,000 clones, just under 30% seen once. The chain is built from TRBV12-3 or TRBV12-4 and TRBJ1-1; tentative D call: TRBD1 (5 bases). This clonotype was sampled from a female donor with papillary thyroid cancer or a benign thyroid nodule (not recorded which). Some clones in this sample may be carry-over from other donors' samples. The specimen was blood. The CDR3 nucleotides read TGTGCCAGCAGTTTTCGGGACGTAAGGCGCACTGAAGCTTTCTTT. This encodes CASSFRDVRRTEAFF.